A single sample is the source of the 14 T cell receptor beta chains below, sequenced in a study of human T cells and chemical hapten exposure. Time point in this sample: patch test 3, about 24 weeks after DPC sensitization. Regarding treatment: therapeutic diphenylcyclopropenone sensitization with weekly scalp DPC. TCRdb re-derived calls from the RACE reads in MiXCR, one entry per CDR3 protein. Of under 200,000 distinct CDR3 sequences detected, 25% to 35% appear once; the ten largest clones hold around 1.9%. Material: whole blood, obtained in connection with sensitization to the hapten diphenylcyclopropenone (DPC). The receptors here all came from a woman aged 18-30 years with alopecia areata. Some clones in this sample may be carry-over from other donors' samples.

The genes are TRBV5-1 and TRBJ2-3; TRBD2 agrees at 9 bases. CDR1 is SGHRS and CDR2 is YFSETQ in the germline V gene. V shed 4 bases and J 2 bases; nucleotides not matched to a gene: 14. The CDR3 covers 18 residues. The CDR3 DNA is TGCGCCAGCAGCCTCGAGGGAGCGGGGGGCTCGGACACAGATACGCAGTATTTT. Protein sequence: CASSLEGAGGSDTDTQYF.

This clonotype was counted a few times. The chain recombines TRBV18 with TRBJ1-2; possible D gene TRBD1, 5 bases. The V gene lost 6 bases and the J gene lost 2 bases, with 10 bases spanning the gap. Germline V lookup: CDR1 KGHSH, CDR2 LQKENI. This CDR3 comprises 13 residues. CDR3 in DNA: TGTGCCAGCTCGTCGACAGAAAACTATGGCTACACCTTC. This gives the protein CASSSTENYGYTF.

This clonotype was counted only a few times. The V call is TRBV29-1, the J call TRBJ2-3, with D unclear. Germline lookup yields CDR1 SQVTM and CDR2 ANQGSEA. CDR3 size: 14 residues. Trimming took 2 bases from V and 3 from J, leaving 12 bases between them. DNA for the CDR3: TGCAGCGTTGAATTGATAGGCAGAACAGATACGCAGTATTTT. It codes for CSVELIGRTDTQYF.

This clonotype was seen repeatedly, ten times or more. CDR3 sequence: CASSPTSQETQYF. The DNA of the CDR3 is TGTGCCAGCAGTCCCACTTCTCAAGAGACCCAGTACTTC. The V gene is TRBV12-3 or TRBV12-4, the J gene TRBJ2-5; no clear D. The ends were cut back, 5 bases at V and 2 bases at J, with 9 bases in the middle. This CDR3 region has 13 residues.

This clonotype has a handful of counts. CDR3 sequence reads: CASSWTRSETQYF. The CDR3 DNA reads TGTGCCAGCAGTTGGACTAGGAGCGAGACCCAGTACTTC. V and J are TRBV5-6 and TRBJ2-5; 7 bases align to TRBD2. There are 13 residues in the CDR3. Germline V CDR1 and CDR2: SGHDT, YYEEEE. The J segment lost 5 bases and the V segment lost 5 bases, leaving 6 bases of the junction unmatched.

This chain uses TRBV27 with TRBJ2-3; 8 bases match TRBD2. This CDR3 has 16 residues. The germline CDR1 and CDR2 sequences are MNHEY and SMNVEV (reference sequence). With 3 bases clipped from V and 6 bases from J, the junction kept 11 bases outside the gene matches. CDR3 amino acids: CASSFAGGAYLDTQYF. In DNA, the CDR3 is TGTGCCAGCAGTTTCGCCGGGGGGGCCTATTTGGATACGCAGTATTTT.

This clonotype was counted many times. The rearrangement links TRBV29-1 to TRBJ2-7; TRBD1 agrees at 9 bases. Germline V gene sequence: CDR1 SQVTM, CDR2 ANQGSEA. The ends lost 2 bases at V and 3 bases at J; junction bases unmatched: 11. The CDR3 runs 16 residues. The CDR3 sequence: CSVEILGTGFSYEQYF. The CDR3 coding sequence is TGCAGCGTTGAAATTCTCGGGACAGGGTTTAGCTACGAGCAGTACTTC.

This clonotype was detected only a few times. This chain uses TRBV12-3 or TRBV12-4 with TRBJ2-2; no clear D. The length of the CDR3 is 11 residues. V lost 5 bases to trimming and J lost 13 bases, with 11 bases between them. The DNA of the CDR3 is TGTGCCAGCAGTCCCACGGGCGGGCTGTTTTTT. This sequence encodes CASSPTGGLFF.

This clonotype was counted a few times. CDR3 sequence: CASSDPSTGELFF. Here the CDR3 DNA reads TGTGCCAGCAGCGACCCAAGCACCGGGGAGCTGTTTTTT. The chain joins TRBV9 to TRBJ2-2; no clear D gene. V was trimmed by 3 bases and J by 4 bases, leaving 7 bases between them. The V gene's germline CDR1 is SGDLS and CDR2 YYNGEE. This CDR3 is 13 amino acids long.

This chain joins TRBV6-5 and TRBJ1-3, with D possibly matching TRBD1 (6 bases). Germline V gene sequence: CDR1 MNHEY, CDR2 SVGAGI. The CDR3 is made up of 16 amino acids. Trimming took 6 bases from V and 3 from J, leaving 18 bases between them. For the CDR3, the DNA is TGTGCCAGCAGCCAGACCCAGGGGCCTTATGGAAACACCATATATTTT. Protein product: CASSQTQGPYGNTIYF.

V and J are TRBV4-1 and TRBJ1-1, with TRBD1 matching 12 bases. Germline assignment: CDR1 MGHRA and CDR2 YSYEKL. This CDR3 has 19 amino acids. V gave up 4 bases and J gave up 5 bases; unmatched junction bases: 17. CDR3 protein: CASSPTTIPPGQGATEAFF. CDR3 in DNA: TGCGCCAGCAGCCCTACTACCATACCCCCGGGACAGGGGGCTACTGAAGCTTTCTTT.

The chain joins TRBV7-9 to TRBJ2-7; TRBD2 aligns across 9 bases. The CDR3 length is 11 residues. CDR1 is SEHNR and CDR2 is FQNEAQ in the germline V gene (reference sequence). Losses at the gene ends were 11 bases for V and 6 bases for J; bases not matched to a gene: 5. The CDR3 reads CAGGTSFEQYF. As DNA, the CDR3 is TGTGCCGGGGGGACTAGCTTCGAGCAGTACTTC.

This rearrangement joins TRBV7-3 to TRBJ2-3, with TRBD2 matching 8 bases. Germline V gives CDR1 SGHTA, CDR2 FQGTGA. V was clipped by 3 bases and J by 5 bases; unmatched bases: 13. The CDR3 spans 17 residues. The CDR3 protein is CASSFRPLGGVQDTQYF. The CDR3 DNA is TGTGCCAGCAGCTTTCGACCCCTCGGGGGGGTTCAAGATACGCAGTATTTT.

The chain combines TRBV10-3 with TRBJ2-7; D may be TRBD1 (5 bases). CDR1 and CDR2 (germline): ENHRY, SYGVKD. CDR3 length: 12 residues. V lost 3 bases and J 6 bases, leaving 9 bases between the germline ends. This CDR3 is CAISEPGSEQYF. The DNA of the CDR3 is TGTGCCATCAGTGAACCAGGGTCCGAGCAGTACTTC.